The following is a T cell receptor beta chain sequence with its context. This clone was counted only a few times. Its antigen specificity is not known. No much larger clone is present one base from it, and per-base qualities are unavailable. The entire amount of isolated RNA was reverse transcribed using the High Capacity cDNA Reverse Transcription Kit, so the sequenced TCRB transcripts were expressed ones. Deep immunoSEQ sequencing was performed on naive, central memory and regulatory T cell samples, with an average of roughly 3.3 million total reads per sample. Sorted cells were lysed in RLT buffer and RNA was extracted with DNase-treated RNeasy Micro or Mini kits, depending on cell number. To prevent cross-contamination, each cell subset was processed individually, whereas patient and healthy donor samples were processed jointly. The immunoSEQ multiplex PCR was used to amplify TCRB sequences from cDNA, generating 87-bp fragments that spanned the CDR3 region. Amplicons were sequenced on the Illumina HiSeq platform. From the authors' description of their analysis: PCR bias was corrected computationally using synthetic template baselines, and reads within Hamming distance 2 were collapsed, with unmergeable singletons discarded. Reads were aligned against IMGT to assign V, D and J genes, CDR3 length and insertions or deletions at six rearrangement sites. Clonotype counts were normalized to sorted cell number within each subset before computing true diversity and Gini coefficients with the tcR R package. The overlap coefficient, calculated on TCRB nucleotide sequences, was used to quantify repertoire sharing. TCRdb stores this immuneACCESS table with in-frame sequences only. Part of the clones is absent; in the studies checked, under half of the shortfall reflects unresolved V genes, and no reason is known for the rest. Clonal size and the V and J genes are those of that table, whereas D and trimming came from the DNA. The sample table contains roughly 160,000 clones; only one count was recorded for 6.5% to 9.5% of them. Around 0.9% of the sample rests with the top ten.

The sample belongs to a study of beta chain features in type 1 diabetes (dated by TCRdb to between 2017 and 2018). At the level of the whole study: Mean age, gender distribution, total cell number and subset yield were not different between patients and healthy donors. In the study, recently diagnosed type 1 diabetes patients and matched healthy donors were compared on the TCRB repertoires of their sorted circulating CD4+ T cell subsets. Whereas all 28 donors provided naive and central memory subsets, regulatory and stem cell-like memory subsets were isolated from just 8 patients and about 8 healthy donors. A total of over 95,000,000 sorted cells were examined across all samples, and RNA yield correlated strongly with the number of cells per subset.

Each donor gave one peripheral blood draw, averaging approximately 110 mL, which was collected into heparinised tubes. A BD FACSAria II was used to sort naive, central memory, regulatory and stem cell-like memory CD4+ T cells with a panel that included CD45RO, CCR7, CD25, CD127, CD95 and CD27. Purity was above 95% for every sorted population. Right away, PBMCs were isolated by Lymphoprep density gradient centrifugation and were stained directly, with no culture step. So that batch effects would be minimized, each experiment stained and sorted samples in pairs, pairing one healthy donor with one patient. The investigation overall reported the following: Fewer insertions and more nucleotide deletions at VDJ recombination sites were observed in patients with type 1 diabetes, implying thymic rearrangement abnormalities. HLA sub-analyses involved small numbers of individuals, so any influence of HLA type on TCRB rearrangement remained unresolved. Naive, central memory and regulatory TCRB repertoires appeared to be more similar among patients than among healthy donors. Sequencing cDNA rather than genomic DNA could over-represent highly expressing activated cells, although activation and CD3 levels did not differ between groups. Type 1 diabetes patients showed a moderate but significant shortening of TCRB CDR3 length in all four CD4+ subsets. Shorter templates might have been favored by PCR, but patient and control samples were amplified and corrected together, so both groups would have been affected equally by any skew.

V is trimmed back by 3 bases and J by 9 bases, and the junction contains 1 base that no gene match accounts for. The CDR3 holds 14 amino acids from the cysteine to the phenylalanine. Only the CDR3 DNA is retained, 42 bases long and in frame from the first base. The germline V gene supplies CDR1 SGHVS and CDR2 FNYEAQ. This sequence uses TRBV7-6 and TRBJ1-6, and 11 junction bases match TRBD1. The receptor comes from a woman aged 40 to 50 with type 1 diabetes. The sample taken for sequencing was central memory CD4+ T cells from blood. The CDR3 protein sequence reads: CASSLGQGGSPLHF. The DNA is as follows: TGTGCCAGCAGCTTGGGACAGGGGGGTTCACCCCTCCACTTT. With the portions outside the CDR3 filled from the reference TRBV7-6 and TRBJ1-6 genes, the complete variable region becomes GAGVSQSPRYKVTKRGQDVALRCDPISGHVSLYWYRQALGQGPEFLTYFNYEAQQDKSGLPNDRFSAERPEGSISTLTIQRTEQRDSAMYRCASSLGQGGSPLHFGNGTRLTVT.